Sequencing of this T cell receptor (beta chain) was carried out in a study of T cells in Graves' hyperthyroidism and ophthalmopathy. The germline V gene encodes CDR1 MNHEY and CDR2 SMNVEV (reference sequence). The CDR3 loop spans 16 amino acids. The V and J ends lost 5 bases and 7 bases, in that order; junction bases with no gene match: 13. Amplified TCR beta CDR3 regions derived from RNA transcripts. HTBI primers were used for first-round RT-PCR of the TCR CDR3. TCRdb used MiXCR to reprocess the multiplex PCR reads, holding one entry per CDR3 protein. The repertoire holds some 560,000 distinct CDR3 sequences, with around 14% as singletons. Broader study findings: Patients with ophthalmopathy were separated from those with stable hyperthyroidism by a 13 V-J model.

This clonotype was picked up a small number of times. No antigen is known for it. Cells are PBMCs isolated from about 10 ml of fresh blood. The chain carries TRBV27 and TRBJ2-3, with TRBD2 identical over 9 bases. This TCR was recovered from a woman aged 25 to 39 with Graves' hyperthyroidism. The sequenced sample was blood. This CDR3 is CASSIGREGRLNTQYF. DNA of the CDR3: TGTGCCAGCAGTATAGGGCGGGAGGGCCGTTTAAATACGCAGTATTTT.